These 12 T cell receptor beta chains originate from one sample sequenced in a study of PD-L1 blockade in urothelial cancer (dated by TCRdb to the late 2010s). The sample's time point label, decoded: peripheral blood 6 weeks after treatment start. The library was prepared using the immunoSEQ multiplex PCR assay. Entries here come from immuneACCESS through TCRdb and include only in-frame sequences with V and J called. Some clones fail to appear in such tables; in the studies checked, an unresolved V gene covers under half of the shortfall, and the cause of the remainder is unknown. The sample has 20,000 to 25,000 clones on record, 82% of them singletons. About 1.6% of the sample lies in the top ten. The sequences come from PBMCs, collected around atezolizumab (anti-PD-L1) treatment. The receptors were sampled from a man between 70 and 80 years old with urothelial cancer.

The chain carries TRBV19 and TRBJ2-7, with 7 bases lining up with TRBD2. Germline-derived CDR1 and CDR2 are LNHDA and SQIVND (reference sequence). The V and J ends lost 1 base and 12 bases, in that order; junction bases with no gene match: 9. The CDR3 covers 13 residues. The CDR3 protein is CASSIAGGPPGYF. In nucleotides, the CDR3 is TGTGCCAGTAGTATAGCGGGAGGACCCCCAGGGTACTTC.

This chain joins TRBV4-3 and TRBJ1-5; D unclear. Germline CDR1 reads LGHNA; CDR2 reads YSLEER. The length of the CDR3 is 15 residues. V shed 4 bases and J shed 0 bases, with 10 bases lying between them. The CDR3 spells CASSRRRNSNQPQHF. As DNA, the CDR3 is TGCGCCAGCAGCCGACGGAGAAATAGCAATCAGCCCCAGCATTTT.

The chain employs TRBV19 and TRBJ2-1; 7 positions agree with TRBD1. In germline, CDR1 is LNHDA, CDR2 SQIVND (reference sequence). V was clipped by 7 bases and J by 12 bases; unmatched bases: 18. The CDR3 sequence is 15 residues long. CDR3 DNA: TGTGCCAGTACCCAAGGGGACAGTAAATCTAGGGGGCAGTTCTTC. It is translated as CASTQGDSKSRGQFF.

CDR3 sequence reads: CASSADLAWETQYF. The CDR3 DNA reads TGTGCCAGCAGCGCGGACCTAGCCTGGGAGACCCAGTACTTC. The chain joins TRBV5-6 to TRBJ2-5; a weak D match, TRBD2 (5 bases). V was trimmed by 4 bases and J by 5 bases, leaving 15 bases between them. Germline assignment: CDR1 SGHDT and CDR2 YYEEEE. CDR3 size: 14 residues.

This clone was observed a single time. This chain uses TRBV19 with TRBJ1-6, with 8 bases fitting TRBD1. The germline CDR1 and CDR2 sequences are LNHDA and SQIVND (reference sequence). With V trimmed by 9 bases and J by 10 bases, 8 bases remained unmatched. The length of the CDR3 is 13 residues. CDR3 protein: CASTGGVSSPLHF. CDR3 DNA: TGTGCCAGCACAGGGGGTGTCTCCTCACCCCTCCACTTT.

CDR3 residues: CASTLTQAGEAFF. The CDR3 nucleotides read TGTGCCAGCACCCTTACTCAGGCAGGGGAAGCTTTCTTT. The chain uses TRBV6-6 and TRBJ1-1; D may be TRBD1 (5 bases). CDR3 size: 13 residues. The germline gives CDR1 MNHNY, CDR2 SVGAGI (reference sequence). Trimming pared 7 bases from V and 8 bases from J, leaving 17 bases between.

V is TRBV7-9 and J is TRBJ2-3, with 7 bases aligning to TRBD2. The CDR3 runs 16 residues. After removal of 1 base from V and 2 bases from J, the junction contained 6 bases not matched to a gene. Germline V lookup: CDR1 SEHNR, CDR2 FQNEAQ (reference sequence). The CDR3 region is CASSLGLAVSTDTQYF. CDR3 DNA sequence: TGTGCCAGCAGCTTAGGGCTAGCGGTGTCCACAGATACGCAGTATTTT.

The chain uses TRBV7-6 and TRBJ2-7; D is possibly TRBD1 (6 bases). This CDR3 is 17 amino acids long. Germline V gives CDR1 SGHVS, CDR2 FNYEAQ. Trimming took 5 bases from V and 0 from J, leaving 20 bases between them. The CDR3 region is CASSHITGQGYSYEQYF. For the CDR3, the DNA is TGTGCCAGCAGCCATATTACGGGGCAGGGGTACTCCTACGAGCAGTACTTC.

This clone was seen just once. The chain links TRBV28 to TRBJ2-2, with unresolved D. The V gene's germline CDR1 is MDHEN and CDR2 SYDVKM. The V end was cut by 7 bases, the J end by 0 bases, with 21 bases between. This CDR3 has 18 residues. The CDR3 protein is CASTPSESRFSNTGELFF. CDR3 DNA: TGTGCCAGCACCCCTTCGGAGTCGAGATTTTCGAACACCGGGGAGCTGTTTTTT.

The chain employs TRBV1 and TRBJ2-7; TRBD2 was called by the table and not checked on the DNA. TRBV1 is listed as a pseudogene. The CDR3 extends over 17 amino acids. This chain's CDR3 is CTSSPPGLAGTSYEQYF. Written as DNA, the CDR3 is TGCACCAGCAGCCCCCCCGGACTAGCGGGAACTTCCTACGAGCAGTACTTC.

This clone was recorded a few times. This chain joins TRBV7-9 and TRBJ2-7; perhaps TRBD1 as D (6 bases). The CDR3 covers 14 residues. Trimming left V 5 bases short and J 0 bases short, with 11 bases between. Germline assignment: CDR1 SEHNR and CDR2 FQNEAQ (reference sequence). The DNA for the CDR3 is TGTGCCAGCAGCCCTTGGGACACCTCCTACGAGCAGTACTTC. Its translation: CASSPWDTSYEQYF.

This rearrangement joins TRBV6-5 to TRBJ2-7; tentatively, D is TRBD2 (5 bases). V was pared by 7 bases and J by 5 bases, with 15 bases between. The CDR3 spans 13 residues. Germline values: CDR1 MNHEY, CDR2 SVGAGI. This CDR3 is CASKRATLHEQYF. The CDR3 coding sequence is TGTGCCAGCAAGAGGGCAACGCTCCACGAGCAGTACTTC.